This entry describes one T cell receptor beta chain. The data originate from a study of blood T cell repertoires in COVID-19. Produced via immunoSEQ multiplex PCR; TCRdb's table is partial and in-frame only. Among some 140,000 clones, roughly 83% were seen once, and the ten largest hold 9.2%. Participants came from roughly 25 US areas, aged roughly 18 to 90 years. Recovery among Cohort 3 donors was established by two negative PCRs, clearance, or symptom resolution. V lost 0 bases to trimming and J lost 7 bases, with 16 bases between them. CDR1 and CDR2 (germline): SGHTS, YDEGEE. The CDR3 consists of 16 residues.

V usage is TRBV5-8 and J usage is TRBJ1-4; possibly TRBD1 for D (6 bases). The source of this sequence is a man aged 50-59 years who had recovered from COVID-19. Sequencing was done on a sample of PBMCs or T cells enriched from blood (not recorded which). The CDR3 DNA follows: TGTGCCAGCAGCTTGGCCTCGACAGGATGGGGTGAAAAACTGTTTTTT. This encodes CASSLASTGWGEKLFF.